These 19 T cell receptor beta chains share one sample of origin, sequenced in a study of T cells in tuberculosis. Assay used: immunoSEQ multiplex PCR; TCRdb lists only in-frame clones, some missing. This table has over 25,000 clones, about 90% appearing once. Time point indicated: new active TB diagnosis, blood taken before or within 7 days of starting treatment. Sequencing was performed on PBMCs, taken at tuberculosis diagnosis. The receptors originated from an adult with tuberculosis.

V and J are TRBV19 and TRBJ1-5, with D maybe TRBD1 (5 bases). The germline V gene encodes CDR1 LNHDA and CDR2 SQIVND (reference sequence). CDR3 length: 14 amino acids. The V end was cut by 6 bases, the J end by 7 bases, with 16 bases between. The CDR3 DNA follows: TGTGCCAGTAGCGGAATGGACACGCGGCAGCCCCAGCATTTT. Translation gives CASSGMDTRQPQHF.

The genes are TRBV7-2 and TRBJ2-2, with D perhaps TRBD2 (5 bases). The CDR3 is 15 amino acids. The V gene lost 5 bases and the J gene lost 6 bases, with 16 bases spanning the gap. Germline-derived CDR1 and CDR2 are SGHTA and FQGNSA. This CDR3 is CASSPKGPSPGELFF. CDR3 nucleotides: TGTGCCAGCAGCCCCAAAGGGCCTAGCCCCGGGGAGCTGTTTTTT.

CDR3 sequence (DNA): TGTGCCAGCAGTTTTTCTATAATTGTAAGCAATCAGCCCCAGCATTTT. This encodes CASSFSIIVSNQPQHF. The chain couples TRBV28 to TRBJ1-5; no clear D. Per germline, CDR1 MDHEN and CDR2 SYDVKM. V was pared by 3 bases and J by 1 base, with 13 bases between. This CDR3 is 16 amino acids long.

This clone was seen once. The chain uses TRBV6-5 and TRBJ1-2; possible D gene TRBD1, 5 bases. CDR1 is MNHEY, CDR2 SVGAGI, per germline. The CDR3 contains 13 residues. The ends were cut back, 6 bases at V and 1 base at J, with 9 bases in the middle. CDR3 residues: CASSWTLNYGYTF. Written as DNA, the CDR3 is TGTGCCAGCAGCTGGACACTTAACTATGGCTACACCTTC.

The rearrangement links TRBV4-3 to TRBJ2-3, with TRBD2 identical over 13 bases. Germline CDR1 reads LGHNA; CDR2 reads YSLEER. Losses at the gene ends were 1 base for V and 4 bases for J; bases not matched to a gene: 5. CDR3 length: 17 amino acids. The chain's CDR3 is CASSQGRLAGGADTQYF. The CDR3 DNA sequence: TGCGCCAGCAGCCAAGGGAGACTAGCGGGGGGCGCAGATACGCAGTATTTT.

This clone was observed a single time. The chain carries TRBV18 and TRBJ1-4; D may be TRBD1 (5 bases). The CDR3 length is 16 residues. Trimming stripped 0 bases from V and 4 bases from J, with 12 bases between. In germline, CDR1 is KGHSH, CDR2 LQKENI. DNA for the CDR3: TGTGCCAGCTCACCACCAGCAGGGATCGGTAATGAAAAACTGTTTTTT. Translated, it gives CASSPPAGIGNEKLFF.

This chain links TRBV6-1 with TRBJ1-2; TRBD1 might be the D (6 bases). The germline V and J ends were trimmed by 7 bases and 5 bases, with 14 bases remaining between them. Germline assignment: CDR1 MNHNS and CDR2 SASEGT. The CDR3 has 13 residues. The CDR3 DNA is TGTGCCAGCATTTTGCAGGGGAAGTATGGCTACACCTTC. As protein: CASILQGKYGYTF.

Only a few counts were recorded for this clone. The chain uses TRBV6-5 and TRBJ1-5; maybe TRBD1 (6 bases). The V and J ends lost 6 bases and 1 base respectively, with 10 bases between them. The CDR3 is 14 residues long. Per germline, CDR1 MNHEY and CDR2 SVGAGI. The CDR3 DNA sequence: TGTGCCAGCAGCCCGACAGGCAGCAATCAGCCCCAGCATTTT. Translation: CASSPTGSNQPQHF.

The chain carries TRBV4-1 and TRBJ1-1; D possibly corresponds to TRBD1 (5 bases). The CDR3 runs 15 residues. Trimming removed 0 bases at V and 4 bases at J, with 12 bases between. From germline, CDR1 is MGHRA and CDR2 YSYEKL. CDR3 loop: CASSQEVTAFTEAFF. In nucleotides, the CDR3 is TGCGCCAGCAGCCAAGAAGTGACAGCTTTCACTGAAGCTTTCTTT.

The V gene is TRBV19, the J gene TRBJ1-2; no clear D gene. The CDR3 is 13 amino acids. Trimming cost V 5 bases and J 4 bases, with 11 bases left between them. Germline lookup yields CDR1 LNHDA and CDR2 SQIVND (reference sequence). As DNA, the CDR3 is TGTGCCAGTAGTTTTACCGGGATCTATGGCTACACCTTC. This codes for CASSFTGIYGYTF.

The chain links TRBV14 to TRBJ2-3, with TRBD2 matching over 15 bases. The CDR3 contains 14 residues. Germline V gene lookup returns CDR1 SGHDN and CDR2 FVKESK. Trimming at V came to 4 bases and at J to 8 bases, leaving 1 base not matched to a gene. CDR3 loop: CASSPGLAGGTQYF. As DNA, the CDR3 is TGTGCCAGCAGCCCGGGACTAGCGGGAGGTACGCAGTATTTT.

The rearrangement links TRBV15 to TRBJ2-5; unclear D gene. Germline V gene sequence: CDR1 LNHNV, CDR2 YYDKDF (reference sequence). V gave up 0 bases and J gave up 0 bases, with 8 bases separating them. The CDR3 length is 15 residues. The CDR3 is CATSRDQADQETQYF. The CDR3 DNA reads TGTGCCACCAGCAGAGATCAGGCAGACCAAGAGACCCAGTACTTC.

This clone was counted once. V and J are TRBV7-2 and TRBJ2-5, with D uncertain. This CDR3 has 15 amino acids. The germline CDR1 and CDR2 sequences are SGHTA and FQGNSA. Trimming removed 1 base from V and 2 bases from J, with 11 bases in between. The CDR3 bases are TGTGCCAGCAGCTTAGTTTGGCAGATACAAGAGACCCAGTACTTC. Residues: CASSLVWQIQETQYF. Full variable domain (outside the CDR3, taken from reference TRBV7-2 and TRBJ2-5): GAGVSQSPSNKVTEKGKDVELRCDPISGHTALYWYRQSLGQGLEFLIYFQGNSAPDKSGLPSDRFSAERTGGSVSTLTIQRTQQEDSAVYLCASSLVWQIQETQYFGPGTRLLVL.

This chain uses TRBV7-3 with TRBJ2-1, with 9 bases aligning to TRBD2. In germline, CDR1 is SGHTA, CDR2 FQGTGA. This CDR3 has 14 residues. V dropped 6 bases and J dropped 6; count of bases not matched to a gene: 6. The CDR3 DNA reads TGTGCCAGCAGGTCTAGCGGGAACAGCAATGAGCAGTTCTTC. This encodes CASRSSGNSNEQFF.

The genes are TRBV7-2 and TRBJ2-1; 9 bases align to TRBD2. Trimming at V came to 5 bases and at J to 7 bases, leaving 9 bases not matched to a gene. The germline V gene encodes CDR1 SGHTA and CDR2 FQGNSA. The CDR3 runs 15 residues. The chain's CDR3 is CASSPGRGGRNEQFF. The CDR3 nucleotides read TGTGCCAGCAGCCCGGGGCGGGGGGGCCGGAATGAGCAGTTCTTC.

This sequence joins TRBV28 and TRBJ1-5; no firm D call. With 3 bases removed from V and 7 bases from J, the gap between germline ends came to 13 bases. This CDR3 spans 14 amino acids. CDR1 is MDHEN and CDR2 is SYDVKM in the germline V gene. In DNA, the CDR3 is TGTGCCAGCAGTTTCGTCGGGGTTCGCCAGCCCCAGCATTTT. Its protein product is CASSFVGVRQPQHF.

This clone was seen only a few times. The chain joins TRBV30 to TRBJ1-2; 7 nucleotides line up with TRBD1. Germline assignment: CDR1 GTSNPN and CDR2 SVGIG (reference sequence). The CDR3 is 14 residues long. Losses at the gene ends were 3 bases for V and 4 bases for J; bases not matched to a gene: 8. CDR3 sequence reads: CAWSDRVRVYGYTF. The CDR3 DNA is TGTGCCTGGAGCGACAGGGTCAGGGTCTATGGCTACACCTTC.

V gene TRBV5-1 combines with J gene TRBJ2-4; 8 nucleotides line up with TRBD1. CDR1 and CDR2 from the germline V gene are SGHRS and YFSETQ. The CDR3 consists of 14 residues. The V and J ends lost 2 bases and 6 bases, in that order; junction bases with no gene match: 4. The CDR3 region is CASSFSGTGNIQYF. The DNA for the CDR3 is TGCGCCAGCAGCTTCTCCGGGACAGGAAACATTCAGTACTTC.

This sequence joins TRBV5-1 and TRBJ2-1; 7 bases are shared with TRBD2. Unmatched junction bases numbered 10, after V lost 3 bases and J lost 7 bases. CDR3 size: 15 residues. The germline V gene has CDR1 SGHRS and CDR2 YFSETQ. The CDR3 sequence: CASSYDRTGGNEQFF. The CDR3 region has the DNA TGCGCCAGCAGCTATGACCGGACGGGGGGAAATGAGCAGTTCTTC.